This is a list of T cell receptor beta chains from one sample in a study of post-analysis software for immune sequencing data. TCRdb passed the PCR reads through MiXCR, listing each CDR3 protein once. The sample lists hundreds of thousands of distinct CDR3 sequences; roughly two fifths were seen once. The sample was blood. These receptors originate from a girl aged 10-17 years with multiple sclerosis. Both conserved end residues are part of each CDR3.

CDR3 length | V gene | CDR3 protein
18 | TRBV27 | CASSPFGQGLPVRYGYTF
13 | TRBV4-2 | CASSQEGGNEQFF
13 | TRBV20-1 | CSARLGLNNEQFF
16 | TRBV6-5 | CASRRGRGEPKNIQYF
12 | TRBV4-2 | CASSHLQGEQFF
12 | TRBV7-2 | CASSLRYQPQNF
14 | TRBV5-1 | CASSLEGVTTEAFF
17 | TRBV7-2 | CASSLVSGGVEWDTQYF
15 | TRBV7-2 | CASSLEGGGRNEQFF
17 | TRBV7-9 | CASSRNLGQGSTDTQYF
14 | TRBV10-3 | CAITIDRGQGGYTF
11 | TRBV12-3/TRBV12-4 | CASGRTDTQYF
18 | TRBV7-2 | CASSLVRGTGRSYNEQVF
13 | TRBV5-1 | CASSVASTDTQYF
15 | TRBV6-1 | CASSEMAGGTDMQYF
13 | TRBV12-3/TRBV12-4 | CASSLPRQDGYTF
14 | TRBV7-9 | CASSQILTVETQYF
14 | TRBV24-1 | CATSDLMEGGEQFF
15 | TRBV4-1 | CASSQVRSLTNEQFF
15 | TRBV6-2/TRBV6-3 | CASSYWGENTGELFF
16 | TRBV24-1 | CATSDPDRGLGNEQFF
13 | TRBV10-2 | CASSESEAVEQYF
14 | TRBV6-5 | CASSWFSGANVLTF
16 | TRBV13 | CASSLPWRGGNNEQFF
13 | TRBV29-1 | CSARQDNTDTQYF
16 | TRBV4-2 | CASSQVRSGGYSEQFF
14 | TRBV5-1 | CASSFAGTYNEQFF
14 | TRBV4-1 | CASRRPGTNTEAFF
17 | TRBV5-1 | CASSPRLAGNLADTQYF
17 | TRBV5-1 | CASSLLTSGSSYNEQFF
14 | TRBV7-2 | CASSVYERTDTQYF